Sequencing of this T cell receptor (beta chain) was carried out in a study of PD-L1 blockade in urothelial cancer. Background on the study: Researchers found blood samples held a median of roughly 140,000 T cells.

The V gene's germline CDR1 is LNHDA and CDR2 SQIVND (reference sequence). The CDR3 runs to 13 residues. With 8 bases removed from V and 5 bases from J, the gap between germline ends came to 15 bases. The table came from immunoSEQ multiplex PCR; TCRdb's copy has only in-frame clones and leaves some out. The sample contains fewer than 40,000 clones, 80% to 95% of which appear only once. Urothelial carcinoma affected the patients, and it was locally advanced or metastatic. The sample was PBMCs, taken around atezolizumab (anti-PD-L1) treatment. V and J are TRBV19 and TRBJ1-2; the D is unclear. This TCR was recovered from a man aged 70 or older with urothelial cancer. The CDR3 coding sequence is TGTGCCAGTTCGGAGAGAAGGCCGTATGGCTACACCTTC. Translation: CASSERRPYGYTF.